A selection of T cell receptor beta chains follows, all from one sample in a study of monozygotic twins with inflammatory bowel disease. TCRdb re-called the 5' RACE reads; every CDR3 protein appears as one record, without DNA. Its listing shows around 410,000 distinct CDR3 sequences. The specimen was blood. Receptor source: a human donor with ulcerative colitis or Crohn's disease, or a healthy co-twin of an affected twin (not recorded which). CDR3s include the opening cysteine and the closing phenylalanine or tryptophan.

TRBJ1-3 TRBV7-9 CASSLIGQGGMNTIYF
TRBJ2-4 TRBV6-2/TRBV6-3 CASSFQTGSIQYF
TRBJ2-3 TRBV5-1 CASSAGLSEDTQYF
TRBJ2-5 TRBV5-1 CASSLRGTGSETQYF
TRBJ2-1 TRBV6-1 CASSPFSPRNNEQFF
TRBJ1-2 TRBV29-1 CSVERSPGLGYTF
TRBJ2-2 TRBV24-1 CATSERDRGVTGELFF
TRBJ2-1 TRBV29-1 CSVAQGTSYNEQFF
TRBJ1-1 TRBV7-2 CASRTGTAGLAFF
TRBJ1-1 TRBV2 CASSNDRGREEAFF
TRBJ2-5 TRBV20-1 CSARDPTGGLSLNGAQYF
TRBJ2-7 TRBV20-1 CSAWEGRSYEQYF
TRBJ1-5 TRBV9 CASSVGQGFNQPQHF
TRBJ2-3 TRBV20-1 CSAIRESDTQYF
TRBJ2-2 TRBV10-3 CAIRSTGQGSKTGELFF
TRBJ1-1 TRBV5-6 CASSSPRRTANTEAFF
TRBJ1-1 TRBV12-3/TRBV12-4 CASSPNPYRGPEAFF
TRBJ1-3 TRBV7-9 CASSLALGLGGNTIYF
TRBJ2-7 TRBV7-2 CASSRDTSGRGGQYF
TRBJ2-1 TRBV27 CASSSTTSGIGDEQFF
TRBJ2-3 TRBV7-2 CASSLVTLPKDMQYF
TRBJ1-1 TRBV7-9 CASSSGSQGHTEAFF
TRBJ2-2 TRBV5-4 CASSGGGRGSADTGELFF
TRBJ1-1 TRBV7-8 CASSLVEDTEAFF
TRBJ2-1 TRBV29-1 CSVEVREGQFF
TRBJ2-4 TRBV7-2 CASSAPNIQYF
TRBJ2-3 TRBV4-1 CASSQDTGQGVSSTDTQYF
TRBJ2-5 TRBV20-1 CSARVPGEGETQYF
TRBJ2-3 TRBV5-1 CASSLGTLAGAGDTQYF
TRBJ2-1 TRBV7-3 CASSLGQGLMTEQFF
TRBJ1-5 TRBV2 CASRGDRGSNQPQHF
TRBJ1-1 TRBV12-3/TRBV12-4 CASSPTGLNTEAFF
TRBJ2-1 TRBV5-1 CASSLIRDNKDEQFF
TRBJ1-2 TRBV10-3 CAISESTGRVYGYTF
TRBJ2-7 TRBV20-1 CSAGQGRGYTYEQYF
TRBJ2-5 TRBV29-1 CSGSLTETQYF
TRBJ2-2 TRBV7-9 CASSPRLAQNTGELFF
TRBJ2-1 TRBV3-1 CASSPGPRRSYNEQFF
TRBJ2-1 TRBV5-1 CASSWTDEAPYNEQFF
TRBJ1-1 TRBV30 CAWRWVNTEAFF
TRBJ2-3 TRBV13 CASSLAASGVWMNTQYF
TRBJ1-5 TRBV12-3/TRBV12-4 CASSNTGIWAQHF
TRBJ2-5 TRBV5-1 CASSLITALNQETQYF
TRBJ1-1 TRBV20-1 CSATPGQGEAFF
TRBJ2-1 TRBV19 CASRGAGQYNEQFF
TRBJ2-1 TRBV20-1 CSARDYPEQFF
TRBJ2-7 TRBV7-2 CASSPGTSGPREQYF
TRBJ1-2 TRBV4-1 CASSQTNYGYTF